One sample yielded the 17 T cell receptor beta chains listed below, sequenced in a study of breast tumors, draining lymph nodes, adjacent tissues. Using its own MiXCR run on the multiplex PCR reads, TCRdb lists one record per CDR3 protein. In the table there are 150,000 to 200,000 distinct CDR3 sequences, around 35% of which are singletons. The lymph nodes were axillary draining lymph nodes from breast cancer patients. Input material: axillary lymph node tissue. These receptors were collected from a female donor with breast cancer. Some clones in this sample may be carry-over from other donors' samples.

In the case of this clonotype: A much larger clone sits a single nucleotide away, making a read error possible. The V and J genes are TRBV20-1 and TRBJ2-1; 8 bases map to TRBD2. This CDR3 has 14 amino acids. Germline values: CDR1 DFQATT, CDR2 SNEGSKA (reference sequence). DNA of the CDR3: TGCAGTGCTAGATCGGGGGGGACCTACACTGAGCAGTTCTTC. It translates to CSARSGGTYTEQFF.

There are a few counts of this clonotype. Since a much larger clone is just one base distant, this may be a read error. This rearrangement joins TRBV11-2 to TRBJ2-5; D remains unclear. CDR1 is SGHAT, CDR2 FQNNGV, per germline. The CDR3 is made up of 15 amino acids. CDR3 in amino acids: CASSFGSVAQEAQYF. CDR3 nucleotide sequence: TGTGCCAGCAGCTTCGGGTCAGTCGCCCAAGAGGCCCAGTACTTC.

A note on this clonotype: This CDR3 fails to terminate in the conserved phenylalanine or tryptophan, so it likely reflects a read error. The chain has TRBV4-3 and TRBJ2-6; D may match TRBD1 or TRBD2 (5 bases each). Germline CDR1 is LGHNA and CDR2 is YSLEER. This CDR3 is built from 19 residues. The V end lost 0 bases, the J end lost 0 bases, and 15 bases lay between the germline ends. CDR3 nucleotide sequence: TGCGCCAGCAGCCAAGATCTCCGTCGGGGACGCTCTGGGGCCAACGTCCTGACTTCC. Translating it yields CASSQDLRRGRSGANVLTS.

The chain joins TRBV5-8 to TRBJ1-2; D possibly corresponds to TRBD1 (5 bases). V was clipped by 4 bases and J by 8 bases, with 18 bases between them. This CDR3 has 14 amino acids. Germline-derived CDR1 and CDR2 are SGHTS and YDEGEE. The CDR3 here is CASSGFGATRGYTF. CDR3 DNA: TGTGCCAGCAGCGGCTTTGGGGCGACTCGGGGCTACACCTTC.

At least ten counts were recorded for this clonotype. The CDR3 region has the DNA TGTGCCAGCATACTGCGGGATGAGCAGTTCTTC. This translates into CASILRDEQFF. V and J are TRBV2 and TRBJ2-1, with D possibly TRBD2 on 5 matching bases. Germline V gives CDR1 SNHLY, CDR2 FYNNEI. The ends were cut back, 7 bases at V and 8 bases at J, with 9 bases in the middle. CDR3 length: 11 residues.

This clonotype was counted ten times or more. The chain uses TRBV3-1 and TRBJ2-5; possibly TRBD1 for D (6 bases). The CDR3 covers 14 residues. CDR1 and CDR2 from the germline V gene are LGHDT and YNNKEL (reference sequence). Trimming took 4 bases from V and 2 from J, leaving 11 bases between them. The CDR3 DNA reads TGTGCCAGCAGCCGATCGGGACAACAAGAGACCCAGTACTTC. This sequence encodes CASSRSGQQETQYF.

Concerning this clonotype itself: The junction shows a germline mismatch at one end, possibly a read error. The chain links TRBV25-1 to TRBJ1-4; D may be TRBD1 (6 bases). Germline values: CDR1 MGHDK, CDR2 SYGVNS. This CDR3 is built from 15 residues. The CDR3 reads CVSSDNRVGTEKLFF. The CDR3 DNA is TGTGTCAGCAGTGATAACAGGGTCGGGACTGAAAAACTGTTTTTC.

The table lists this clonotype with many counts. This sequence joins TRBV28 and TRBJ1-4, with D possibly TRBD1 on 6 matching bases. V lost 3 bases and J lost 6, with 8 bases in between. The length of the CDR3 is 13 residues. In germline, CDR1 is MDHEN, CDR2 SYDVKM. The CDR3 DNA follows: TGTGCCAGCAGTTTCGAGGGGGATGAAAAACTGTTTTTT. Translation: CASSFEGDEKLFF. The full variable domain, completed using reference TRBV28 and TRBJ1-4, is DVKVTQSSRYLVKRTGEKVFLECVQDMDHENMFWYRQDPGLGLRLIYFSYDVKMKEKGDIPEGYSVSREKKERFSLILESASTNQTSMYLCASSFEGDEKLFFGSGTQLSVL.

The J gene is TRBJ2-5, the V gene TRBV7-9; TRBD2 agrees at 9 bases. Germline values: CDR1 SEHNR, CDR2 FQNEAQ (reference sequence). The CDR3 spans 16 residues. V gave up 5 bases and J gave up 2 bases; unmatched junction bases: 9. CDR3 DNA sequence: TGTGCCAGCAGCGTAGAACTAGCGGGCCAGCAAGAGACCCAGTACTTC. It codes for CASSVELAGQQETQYF.

V gene TRBV20-1 combines with J gene TRBJ2-7; possibly TRBD1 for D (5 bases). From germline, CDR1 is DFQATT and CDR2 SNEGSKA (reference sequence). Trimming shortened V by 6 bases and J by 5 bases, and 17 bases separated the two germline ends. The CDR3 length is 13 residues. CDR3 nucleotides: TGCAGTGCCCCAGGACACTCAACCCACGAGCAGTACTTC. This translates into CSAPGHSTHEQYF.

This clonotype is a singleton in its sample. The chain is built from TRBV20-1 and TRBJ2-1; 10 bases align to TRBD2. Per the germline V gene, CDR1 is DFQATT and CDR2 is SNEGSKA (reference sequence). Unmatched junction bases numbered 13, after V lost 6 bases and J lost 5 bases. This CDR3 has 16 residues. The CDR3 bases are TGCAGTGCCAGCAGCTCTCTAGCGGGAGACCACAATGAGCAGTTCTTC. Amino acids: CSASSSLAGDHNEQFF.

This chain uses TRBV6-5 with TRBJ2-5; TRBD2 might be the D (6 bases). Per the germline V gene, CDR1 is MNHEY and CDR2 is SVGAGI. This CDR3 spans 13 amino acids. Trimming pared 6 bases from V and 5 bases from J, leaving 13 bases between. CDR3 region: CASRRGIGETQYF. CDR3 DNA: TGTGCCAGCAGACGGGGGATCGGGGAGACCCAGTACTTC.

About this clonotype itself: An end of the junction differs from the germline gene, which may be a read error. The rearrangement uses TRBV9 and TRBJ1-1; D not certain. This CDR3 has 15 residues. Germline loops: CDR1 SGDLS, CDR2 YYNGEE. The CDR3 DNA follows: TGTGCCAGCAGCCCAACCGTATGGGTGAACGCTGAAGCTTTCTTT. Translating gives CASSPTVWVNAEAFF.

This chain joins TRBV10-3 and TRBJ2-7; D remains unclear. Trimming removed 6 bases at V and 0 bases at J, with 9 bases between. CDR1 ENHRY and CDR2 SYGVKD come from the germline V gene. The CDR3 has 13 amino acids. CDR3 in DNA: TGTGCCATCAGGGCAAAGACCTCCTACGAGCAGTACTTC. As protein: CAIRAKTSYEQYF.

The rearrangement links TRBV9 to TRBJ2-7, with 12 bases matching TRBD2. V lost 0 bases and J lost 4; bases outside the gene matches: 5. The CDR3 loop spans 16 amino acids. Germline CDR1 reads SGDLS; CDR2 reads YYNGEE. The CDR3 region is CASSVAPLAGGYEQYF. The CDR3 DNA follows: TGTGCCAGCAGCGTAGCTCCACTAGCGGGGGGATACGAGCAGTACTTC.

As for this clonotype: A clone one base away is much larger, so this may be a read error. The rearrangement uses TRBV6-4 and TRBJ1-2; D gene unclear. Germline V gene data show CDR1 as MRHNA and CDR2 as SNTAGT. This CDR3 region has 15 residues. CDR3 region: CASSHSPDGSYGYTF. For the CDR3, the DNA is TGTGCCAGCAGTCACTCCCCGGACGGCTCCTATGGCTACACCTTC.

About this clonotype itself: This could be a read error, since a much larger clone is one nucleotide away. The gene calls are TRBV11-2 and TRBJ2-2, with TRBD2 matching over 10 bases. Germline V gene lookup returns CDR1 SGHAT and CDR2 FQNNGV. CDR3 length equals 15 residues. The V and J ends lost 5 bases and 3 bases, in that order; junction bases with no gene match: 3. The CDR3 reads CASSAGTSDTGELFF. The DNA of the CDR3 is TGTGCCAGCAGCGCCGGGACTAGCGACACCGGGGAGCTGTTTTTT.